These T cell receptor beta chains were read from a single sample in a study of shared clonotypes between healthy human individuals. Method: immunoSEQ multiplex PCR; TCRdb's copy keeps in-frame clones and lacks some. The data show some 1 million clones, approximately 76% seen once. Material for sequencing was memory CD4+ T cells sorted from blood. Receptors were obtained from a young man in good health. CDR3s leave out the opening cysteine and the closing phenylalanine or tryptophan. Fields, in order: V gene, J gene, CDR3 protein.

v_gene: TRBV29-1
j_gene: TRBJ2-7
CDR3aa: SVEDRGNEQY

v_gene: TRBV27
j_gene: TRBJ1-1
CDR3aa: ASSFSGRVTEAF

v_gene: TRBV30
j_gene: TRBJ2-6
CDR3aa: AWSRTSGANVLT

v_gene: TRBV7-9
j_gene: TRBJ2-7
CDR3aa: ASSPQVGSSYEQY

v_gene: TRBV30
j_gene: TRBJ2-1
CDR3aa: AWSVNGAEQF

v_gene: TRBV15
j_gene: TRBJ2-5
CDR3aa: ATSRSGTAKETQY

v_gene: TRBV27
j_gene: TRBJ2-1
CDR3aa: ASSFRGRNEQF

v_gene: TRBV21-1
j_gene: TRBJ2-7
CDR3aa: ASSKRADRGLEQY

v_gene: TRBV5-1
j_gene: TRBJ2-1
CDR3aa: ASSLVRDEQF

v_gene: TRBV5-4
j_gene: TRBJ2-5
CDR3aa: ASSQKTSGRTTQY

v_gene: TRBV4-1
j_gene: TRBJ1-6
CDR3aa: ASSQVYGNSPLH

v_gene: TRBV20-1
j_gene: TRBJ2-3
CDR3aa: SGIGADTQY

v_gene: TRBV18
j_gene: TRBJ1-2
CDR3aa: ASSPTTANYGYT

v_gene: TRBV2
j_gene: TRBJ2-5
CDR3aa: ASTPRQETQY

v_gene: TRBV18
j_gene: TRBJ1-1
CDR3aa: ASSPRTGENTEAF

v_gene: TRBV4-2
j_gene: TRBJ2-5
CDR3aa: ASGTGGALTETQY

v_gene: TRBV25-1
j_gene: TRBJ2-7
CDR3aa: ASTDRVTYEQY

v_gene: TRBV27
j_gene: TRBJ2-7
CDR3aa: ASSSAGVTYEQY

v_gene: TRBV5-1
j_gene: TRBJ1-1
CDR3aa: ASSLLDREGTEAF

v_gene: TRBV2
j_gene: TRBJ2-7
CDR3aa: ASKVRGGRYEQY

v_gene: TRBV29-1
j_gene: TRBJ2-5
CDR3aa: SVVEGAGTQY